This T cell receptor (beta chain) comes out of a study of pediatric ulcerative colitis. The CDR3 has 15 amino acids. V lost 4 bases and J lost 0; bases outside the gene matches: 8. Germline CDR1 and CDR2: GTSNPN and SVGIG (reference sequence). Worth noting for this clone: Its specificity is unknown.

Clones were read by immunoSEQ multiplex PCR, and TCRdb kept only the in-frame ones, dropping some. This table has fewer than 25,000 clones, roughly 70% appearing once. One to two pinch biopsies were taken from the rectum during colonoscopy. The diagnostic colonoscopy in ulcerative colitis patients preceded any immunosuppressive treatment. Overall study findings and caveats: Acute severe colitis showed lower rectal diversity from clonal expansions. A couple of rectal CDR3 clonotypes occurred in all ulcerative colitis patients. Rectal pinch biopsies may have included blood-derived T cells, especially in patients with overt colitis.

The clonotype was recovered from a boy younger than 18 with severe ulcerative colitis. The sample consisted of gut tissue. The V gene is TRBV30, the J gene TRBJ1-1, with 7 bases lining up with TRBD1. CDR3 sequence: CAWTIPDRLNTEAFF. In DNA, the CDR3 is TGTGCCTGGACGATACCGGACAGGCTGAACACTGAAGCTTTCTTT. Full variable domain (rest looked up from reference TRBV30 and TRBJ1-1): SQTIHQWPATLVQPVGSPLSLECTVEGTSNPNLYWYRQAAGRGLQLLFYSVGIGQISSEVPQNLSASRPQDRQFILSSKKLLLSDSGFYLCAWTIPDRLNTEAFFGQGTRLTVV.